This T cell receptor beta chain was recorded in a study of beta chain features in type 1 diabetes. Study background: When patients were set against healthy donors, age, gender and cell yields were similar. Study-level points and caveats: Comparison showed that naive, central memory and Treg TCRB repertoires appeared more similar among patients than among healthy donors.

The sequenced template was cDNA made from the entire isolated RNA. Naive, central memory and regulatory T cell samples averaged around 4 million immunoSEQ reads each. Sequencing used immunoSEQ multiplex PCR; TCRdb keeps in-frame clones, though not all of them. The table shows a few hundred thousand clones, with about 25% occurring only once. Points on this clone: What it binds is not known.

Sequencing was performed on central memory CD4+ T cells from blood. The TCR originated in a man in his thirties or forties in good health.

CDR3 in amino acids: CATAPSGGASETQYF. The CDR3 nucleotides read TGCGCCACCGCGCCTAGCGGGGGGGCTTCAGAGACCCAGTACTTC. The chain carries TRBV5-1 and TRBJ2-5; 12 positions agree with TRBD2. The CDR3 length is 15 residues. Unmatched junction bases numbered 10, after V lost 9 bases and J lost 4 bases. Germline CDR1 SGHRS, CDR2 YFSETQ.